The T cell receptor (beta chain) under discussion was sequenced for a study of CD4 T cells in relation to SARS-CoV-2 and coronaviruses. The CDR3 is 16 residues long. The junction had 9 bases not matched to a gene; V was cut back by 3 bases and J by 6 bases. Looked up from germline, CDR1 is SGHTS and CDR2 is YDEGEE. Assay: immunoSEQ multiplex PCR; the TCRdb copy retains only in-frame clones and omits some. The sample comprises 31,000 or so clones, about 78% of which are singletons, and roughly an eighth rests with the top ten. Before the COVID-19 pandemic, during about 2011-2019, CD4+ T cells were taken from unexposed donors. The cells were cultured for about ten days before CD4+ T cells were isolated. Cells permitting, SARS-CoV-2 S/N and four cold-coronavirus spikes were tested on unexposed-donor CD4+ T cells. Notes on this clone: Its specificity is not known.

V gene TRBV5-8 combines with J gene TRBJ1-6; 7 bases are shared with TRBD1. The receptor's source is a human donor in good health. The sequenced sample was CD4+ T cells from PBMCs, cultured in vitro. The CDR3 reads CASSSGTEFFNSPLHF. The CDR3, as DNA: TGTGCCAGCAGCTCCGGGACAGAATTCTTTAATTCACCCCTCCACTTT.